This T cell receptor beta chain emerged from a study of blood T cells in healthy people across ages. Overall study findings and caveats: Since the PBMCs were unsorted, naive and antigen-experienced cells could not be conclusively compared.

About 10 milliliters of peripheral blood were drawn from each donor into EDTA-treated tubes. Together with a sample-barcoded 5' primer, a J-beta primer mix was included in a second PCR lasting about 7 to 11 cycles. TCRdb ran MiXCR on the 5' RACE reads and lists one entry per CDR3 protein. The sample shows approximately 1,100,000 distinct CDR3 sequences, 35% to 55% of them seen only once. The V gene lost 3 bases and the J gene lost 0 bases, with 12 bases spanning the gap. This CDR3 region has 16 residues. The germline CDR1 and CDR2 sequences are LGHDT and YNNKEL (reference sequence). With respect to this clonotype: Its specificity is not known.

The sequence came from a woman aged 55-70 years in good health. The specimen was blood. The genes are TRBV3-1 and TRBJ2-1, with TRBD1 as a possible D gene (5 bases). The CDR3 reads CASSQGQGPSYNEQFF. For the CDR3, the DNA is TGTGCCAGCAGCCAGGGCCAGGGCCCCTCCTACAATGAGCAGTTCTTC.